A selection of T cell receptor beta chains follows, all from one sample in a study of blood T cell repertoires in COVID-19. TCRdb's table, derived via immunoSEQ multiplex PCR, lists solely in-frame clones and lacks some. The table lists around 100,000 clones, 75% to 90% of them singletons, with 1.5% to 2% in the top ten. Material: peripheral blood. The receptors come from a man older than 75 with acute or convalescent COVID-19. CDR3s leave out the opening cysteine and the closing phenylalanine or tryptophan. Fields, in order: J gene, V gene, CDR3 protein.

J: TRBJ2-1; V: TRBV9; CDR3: ASSVEVQGTNEQF
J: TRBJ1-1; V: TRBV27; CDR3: ASSLSAGTEAF
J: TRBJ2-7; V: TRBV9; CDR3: ASSARGLAGGEQY
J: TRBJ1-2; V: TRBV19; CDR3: ASRYGTYYGYT
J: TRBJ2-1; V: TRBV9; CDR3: ASSSLRHINEQF
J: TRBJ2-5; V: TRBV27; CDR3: ASSLGRGRSRRETQY
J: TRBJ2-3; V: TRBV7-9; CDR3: ASRPQGAQY
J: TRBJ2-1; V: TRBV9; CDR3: ASSLTSGSNEQF
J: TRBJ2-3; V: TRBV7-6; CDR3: ASSLGVAGDTDTQY
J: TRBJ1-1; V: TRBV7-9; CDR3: ASNSGAGVNTEAF
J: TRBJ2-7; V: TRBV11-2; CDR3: ASRPPGQGSYEQY
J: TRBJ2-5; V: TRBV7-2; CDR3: ASSLAKLAGGGETQY
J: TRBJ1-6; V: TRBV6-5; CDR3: ASSRRRTNSPLH
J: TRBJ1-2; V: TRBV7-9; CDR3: ASSPGQTNGGYT
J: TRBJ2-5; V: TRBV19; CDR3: ASSMDRVRKTQY
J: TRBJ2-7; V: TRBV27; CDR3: ASSHTSRAGEQY
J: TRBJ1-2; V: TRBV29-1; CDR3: SVYYRDYGYT
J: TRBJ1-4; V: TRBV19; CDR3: ASSLGQARNEKLF
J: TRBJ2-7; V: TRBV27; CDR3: ASSLRGGPYEQY
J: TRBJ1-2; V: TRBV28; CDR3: ASTQNSGYGYT
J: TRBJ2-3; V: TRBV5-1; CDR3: ASSLVGGLDTQY
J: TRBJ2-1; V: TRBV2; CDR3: ASSGGLGNEQF